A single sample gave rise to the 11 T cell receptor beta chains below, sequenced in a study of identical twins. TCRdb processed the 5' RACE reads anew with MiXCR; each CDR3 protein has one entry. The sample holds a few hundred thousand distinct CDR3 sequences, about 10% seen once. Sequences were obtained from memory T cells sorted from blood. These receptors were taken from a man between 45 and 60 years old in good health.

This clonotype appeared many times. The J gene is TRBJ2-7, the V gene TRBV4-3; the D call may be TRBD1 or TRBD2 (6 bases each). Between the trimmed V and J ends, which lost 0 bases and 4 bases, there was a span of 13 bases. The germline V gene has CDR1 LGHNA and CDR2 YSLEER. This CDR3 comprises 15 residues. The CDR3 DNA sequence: TGCGCCAGCAGCCAAGAAGGGCAGGGGAGGTACGAGCAGTACTTC. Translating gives CASSQEGQGRYEQYF.

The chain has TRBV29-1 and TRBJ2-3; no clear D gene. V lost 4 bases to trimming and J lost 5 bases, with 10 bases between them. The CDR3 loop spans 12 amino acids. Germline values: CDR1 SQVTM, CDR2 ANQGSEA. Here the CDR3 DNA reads TGCAGCGTTGGGGCCTTGGGAGATACGCAGTATTTT. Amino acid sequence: CSVGALGDTQYF.

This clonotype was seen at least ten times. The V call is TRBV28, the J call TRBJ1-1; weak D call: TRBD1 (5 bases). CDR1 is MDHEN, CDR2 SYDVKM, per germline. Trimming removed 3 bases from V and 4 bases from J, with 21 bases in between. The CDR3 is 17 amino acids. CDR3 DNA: TGTGCCAGCAGTTTTACGGGGCTCCAAGGAGGGCTCACTGAAGCTTTCTTT. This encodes CASSFTGLQGGLTEAFF.

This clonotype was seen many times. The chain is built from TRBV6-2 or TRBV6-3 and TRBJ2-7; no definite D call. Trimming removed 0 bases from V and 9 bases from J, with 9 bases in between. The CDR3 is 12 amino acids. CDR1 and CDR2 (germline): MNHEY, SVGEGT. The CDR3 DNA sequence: TGTGCCAGCAGTTACTCGATGGGGTGGCAGTACTTC. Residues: CASSYSMGWQYF.

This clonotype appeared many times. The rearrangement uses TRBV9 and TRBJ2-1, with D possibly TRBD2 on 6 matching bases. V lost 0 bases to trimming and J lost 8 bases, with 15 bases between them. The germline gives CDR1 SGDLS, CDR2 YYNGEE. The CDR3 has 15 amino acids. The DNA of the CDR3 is TGTGCCAGCAGCGTAGGCGGTGGGGGACTGGATGAGCAGTTCTTC. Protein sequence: CASSVGGGGLDEQFF.

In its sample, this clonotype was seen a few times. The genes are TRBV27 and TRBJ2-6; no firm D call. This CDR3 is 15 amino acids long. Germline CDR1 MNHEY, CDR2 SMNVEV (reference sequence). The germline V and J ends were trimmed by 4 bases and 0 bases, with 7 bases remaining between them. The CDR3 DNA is TGTGCCAGCAGTTCCGTTACCTCTGGGGCCAACGTCCTGACTTTC. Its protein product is CASSSVTSGANVLTF.

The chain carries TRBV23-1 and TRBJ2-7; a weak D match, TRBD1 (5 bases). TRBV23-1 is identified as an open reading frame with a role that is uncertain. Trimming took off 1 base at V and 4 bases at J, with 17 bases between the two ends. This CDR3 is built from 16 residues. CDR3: CASSQLAQGPFYEQYF. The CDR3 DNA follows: TGCGCCAGCAGTCAATTAGCCCAGGGCCCCTTTTACGAGCAGTACTTC.

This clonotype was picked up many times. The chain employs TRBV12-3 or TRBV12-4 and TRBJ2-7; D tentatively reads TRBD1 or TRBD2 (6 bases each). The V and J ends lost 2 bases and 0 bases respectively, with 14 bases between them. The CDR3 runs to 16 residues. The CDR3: CASSLTRGQSSYEQYF. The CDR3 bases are TGTGCCAGCAGTTTAACCCGGGGGCAAAGCTCCTACGAGCAGTACTTC.

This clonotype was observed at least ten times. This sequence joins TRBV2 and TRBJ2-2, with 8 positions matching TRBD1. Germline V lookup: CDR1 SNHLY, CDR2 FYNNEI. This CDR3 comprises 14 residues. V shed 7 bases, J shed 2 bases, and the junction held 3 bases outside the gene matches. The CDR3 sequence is CASKDRANTGELFF. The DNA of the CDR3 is TGTGCCAGCAAGGACAGGGCAAACACCGGGGAGCTGTTTTTT.

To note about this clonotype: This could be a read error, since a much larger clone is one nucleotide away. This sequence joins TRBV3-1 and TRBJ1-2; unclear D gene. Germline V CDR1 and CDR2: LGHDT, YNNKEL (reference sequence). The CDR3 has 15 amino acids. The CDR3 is CVSSQVGSAGGGYTF. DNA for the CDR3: TGTGTCAGCAGCCAAGTGGGATCCGCTGGCGGGGGCTACACCTTC.

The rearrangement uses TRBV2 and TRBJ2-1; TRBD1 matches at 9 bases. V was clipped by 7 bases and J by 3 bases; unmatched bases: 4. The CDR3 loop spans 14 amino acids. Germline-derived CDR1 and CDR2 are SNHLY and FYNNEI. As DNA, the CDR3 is TGTGCCAGCAAACCGGGACAGGGCTACAATGAGCAGTTCTTC. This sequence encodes CASKPGQGYNEQFF.